The sequence of this TCR beta chain was determined in a study of neurological immune-mediated disorders. The cDNA was generated by 5'RACE with 10-nucleotide random UMIs. TCRdb independently ran MiXCR on the 5' RACE reads; one entry per CDR3 protein. The sample includes 49,000 or so distinct CDR3 sequences, around 17% seen only once; the top ten take 4% to 4.5%. In this sample, this clonotype turned up many times. Its specificity is not known. The CDR3 contains 15 residues. Germline assignment: CDR1 SGHVS and CDR2 FNYEAQ. V was pared by 4 bases and J by 3 bases, with 9 bases of the junction left unmatched. Whole-study results and caveats: Levels of TCR clonal expansion peaked in HTLV-1-associated myelopathy and reached their lowest in multiple sclerosis, under those of healthy controls. Private repertoires in all groups were suggested, as expanded clones shared no CDR3 amino acid sequences across subjects.

The sequence was obtained from a man aged 55 to 70 in good health. The sample taken for sequencing was PBMCs. This chain uses TRBV7-6 with TRBJ2-7; 7 bases align to TRBD1. As DNA, the CDR3 is TGTGCCAGCAGCTCACAGGGGCCCGGGGTCTACGAGCAGTACTTC. Its protein product is CASSSQGPGVYEQYF. Full variable domain (outside the CDR3, taken from reference TRBV7-6 and TRBJ2-7): GAGVSQSPRYKVTKRGQDVALRCDPISGHVSLYWYRQALGQGPEFLTYFNYEAQQDKSGLPNDRFSAERPEGSISTLTIQRTEQRDSAMYRCASSSQGPGVYEQYFGPGTRLTVT.